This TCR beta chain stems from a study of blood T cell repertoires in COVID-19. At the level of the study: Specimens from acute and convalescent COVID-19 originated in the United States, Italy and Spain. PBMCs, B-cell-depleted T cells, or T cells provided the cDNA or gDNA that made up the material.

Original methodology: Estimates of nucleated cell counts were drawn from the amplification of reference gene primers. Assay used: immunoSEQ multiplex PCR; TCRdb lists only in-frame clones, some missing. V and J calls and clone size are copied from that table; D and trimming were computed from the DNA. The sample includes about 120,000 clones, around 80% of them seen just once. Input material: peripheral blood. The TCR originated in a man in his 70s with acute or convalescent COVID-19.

The CDR3 is CASSPGQAFNEKLFF. The CDR3 DNA follows: TGTGCCAGCAGCCCCGGACAGGCCTTTAATGAAAAACTGTTTTTT. This chain links TRBV6-5 with TRBJ1-4, with 7 bases matching TRBD1. The V segment lost 6 bases and the J segment 4 bases; nucleotides outside the gene matches: 8. The CDR3 has 15 residues. Germline CDR1 reads MNHEY; CDR2 reads SVGAGI.